The sequence of this T cell receptor beta chain was determined in a study of T cell repertoires in cytomegalovirus infection. Study overall: From public TCR beta signatures came an indication of both CMV infection and matching HLA type.

The CDR3 consists of 16 residues. J was trimmed by 1 base and V by 5 bases; bases with no gene match: 6. Germline V gene data show CDR1 as SGHTA and CDR2 as FQGNSA. Study-wide findings and caveats: There were carriers of CMV plus the relevant HLA, and cumulative public TCR beta family frequency identified them. Ex vivo, HLA-C-restricted CMV-specific TCR beta clonotypes prevailed over the rest of the response.

This clonotype was counted between two and nine times. Antigen unknown. TCRdb ran MiXCR on the reads and lists one entry per CDR3 protein. The sample has 150,000 to 200,000 distinct CDR3 sequences; 28% are singletons. This sequence originates from a human donor in good health (CMV status not recorded). Some clones in this sample may be carry-over from other donors' samples. The gene calls are TRBV7-2 and TRBJ2-3, with TRBD2 matching over 10 bases. Sequencing was done on a sample of PBMCs. The CDR3 DNA reads as TGTGCCAGCAGCGCGTGGCTAGCGGGGGGCACAGATACGCAGTATTTT. It codes for CASSAWLAGGTDTQYF.